Shown below are 2 T cell receptor beta chains from a single sample sequenced in a study of T cells after yellow fever vaccination. TCRdb used MiXCR to reprocess the 5' RACE reads, holding one entry per CDR3 protein. The sample consists of approximately 250,000 distinct CDR3 sequences, 5.2% of them appearing once. Sample: CD4+ T cells sorted from PBMCs, taken on the day of the yellow fever booster vaccination. The origin of the receptors is a man younger than 30 who received the YFV17D yellow fever vaccine.

This clonotype was seen only a few times. This chain uses TRBV4-2 with TRBJ2-5, with D uncertain. Germline CDR1 is LGHNA and CDR2 is YNFKEQ. Trimming took 3 bases from V and 1 from J, leaving 12 bases between them. CDR3 size: 15 residues. The CDR3 bases are TGTGCCAGCAGCCACGACCAGTACTCCCAAGAGACCCAGTACTTC. Residues: CASSHDQYSQETQYF.

V is TRBV12-3 or TRBV12-4 and J is TRBJ2-2; weak D call: TRBD2 (6 bases). Between the trimmed V and J ends, which lost 4 bases and 5 bases, there was a span of 14 bases. The CDR3 runs 15 residues. The CDR3: CASSSPRGRTGELFF. The CDR3 DNA sequence: TGTGCCAGCAGTTCCCCACGGGGGAGGACCGGGGAGCTGTTTTTT.